This passage covers 18 T cell receptor beta chains from one sample sequenced in a study of early T cells in non-severe SARS-CoV-2 infection. TCRdb passed the 5' RACE reads through MiXCR, listing each CDR3 protein once. Counted here are around 47,000 distinct CDR3 sequences, 9.5% to 11% occurring once; the ten biggest clones make up approximately 13%. The sample taken for sequencing was whole blood. These receptors came from an adult who was a healthcare worker with PCR-confirmed SARS-CoV-2 infection or an uninfected control (not recorded which).

This clonotype appeared many times. This chain links TRBV7-9 with TRBJ1-1; D uncertain. V gave up 3 bases and J gave up 8 bases, with 10 bases separating them. The CDR3 runs to 12 residues. Germline assignment: CDR1 SEHNR and CDR2 FQNEAQ (reference sequence). In nucleotides, the CDR3 is TGTGCCAGCAGCTTTAATGAGGGCGAAGCTTTCTTT. Translation: CASSFNEGEAFF.

This clonotype showed up just a few times. V is TRBV19 and J is TRBJ1-1; D gene ambiguous. The CDR3 consists of 13 residues. V shed 1 base and J shed 3 bases, with 6 bases lying between them. Per the germline V gene, CDR1 is LNHDA and CDR2 is SQIVND (reference sequence). CDR3 loop: CASSIGWDTEAFF. CDR3 in DNA: TGTGCCAGTAGTATAGGGTGGGACACTGAAGCTTTCTTT.

The table lists this clonotype with many counts. The genes are TRBV28 and TRBJ2-3; D assignment may be TRBD1 or TRBD2 (5 bases each). V gave up 7 bases and J gave up 0 bases, with 14 bases separating them. The germline gives CDR1 MDHEN, CDR2 SYDVKM. The CDR3 covers 15 residues. As DNA, the CDR3 is TGTGCCAGCATTGGTCGGGGACCTAGCACAGATACGCAGTATTTT. This sequence encodes CASIGRGPSTDTQYF.

This clonotype was counted ten times or more. The chain's CDR3 is CARLNFTSGANVLTF. The CDR3 region has the DNA TGTGCCAGACTAAACTTTACGTCTGGGGCCAACGTCCTGACTTTC. The rearrangement uses TRBV6-1 and TRBJ2-6, with D unresolved. Germline-derived CDR1 and CDR2 are MNHNS and SASEGT. The CDR3 consists of 15 residues. V was shortened by 9 bases and J by 1 base, with 13 bases between the two germline ends.

This clonotype is labeled as medium-sized. This sequence joins TRBV5-1 and TRBJ1-2; TRBD1 is a possible D gene (6 bases). With 3 bases removed from V and 6 bases from J, the gap between germline ends came to 18 bases. Germline CDR1 and CDR2: SGHRS and YFSETQ. This CDR3 contains 15 residues. CDR3 sequence reads: CASSSGLRTADGYTF. The CDR3 nucleotides are TGCGCCAGCAGCTCTGGACTTAGGACAGCGGATGGCTACACCTTC.

Remarks on this clonotype: Being one base from a much bigger clone, this may be a read error. This chain uses TRBV10-2 with TRBJ1-2; D is uncertain. Per the germline V gene, CDR1 is WSHSY and CDR2 is SAAADI. This CDR3 has 14 amino acids. The CDR3 loop is CASSESKRVAGNTF. CDR3 coding DNA: TGCGCCAGCAGTGAGTCGAAGCGAGTTGCTGGCAACACCTTC.

This clonotype occurred a few times. The chain links TRBV28 to TRBJ2-2; D remains unclear. The CDR3 covers 13 residues. Deletions cut 5 bases from V and 5 bases from J, with 9 bases between. The germline gives CDR1 MDHEN, CDR2 SYDVKM. DNA for the CDR3: TGTGCCAGCAGTCCCCGACTTACCGGGGAGCTGTTTTTT. This codes for CASSPRLTGELFF.

This clonotype was detected a few times. The chain recombines TRBV5-4 with TRBJ2-3; no reliable D call. The CDR3 sequence is 12 residues long. Trimming left V 0 bases short and J 6 bases short, with 5 bases between. Germline CDR1 is SGHNT and CDR2 is YYREEE (reference sequence). The CDR3 region has the DNA TGTGCCAGCAGCTTGGATTCCGATACGCAGTATTTT. Amino acid sequence: CASSLDSDTQYF.

This clonotype has just a few counts. The chain recombines TRBV4-1 with TRBJ2-6; D is unresolved. Germline lookup yields CDR1 MGHRA and CDR2 YSYEKL. CDR3 length: 17 amino acids. The V gene lost 1 base and the J gene lost 0 bases, with 10 bases spanning the gap. CDR3 sequence reads: CASSQVMESSGANVLTF. The DNA of the CDR3 is TGCGCCAGCAGCCAAGTTATGGAAAGCTCTGGGGCCAACGTCCTGACTTTC.

In this sample, this clonotype turned up many times. The genes are TRBV10-2 and TRBJ1-5; no clear D gene. V was clipped by 2 bases and J by 11 bases, with 16 bases between them. This CDR3 has 14 residues. Germline CDR1 reads WSHSY; CDR2 reads SAAADI. The CDR3 reads CASSEREGSPTQHF. In nucleotides, the CDR3 is TGCGCCAGCAGTGAGCGTGAAGGGTCCCCGACCCAGCATTTT.

This clonotype was seen a handful of times. The genes are TRBV5-4 and TRBJ2-3; D is uncertain. Germline V gene data show CDR1 as SGHNT and CDR2 as YYREEE (reference sequence). The ends were cut back, 5 bases at V and 3 bases at J, with 7 bases in the middle. This CDR3 has 12 residues. CDR3: CASSQETDTQYF. In DNA, the CDR3 is TGTGCCAGCAGTCAAGAAACAGATACGCAGTATTTT.

This clonotype was detected a few times. The chain recombines TRBV7-9 with TRBJ2-1; 8 nucleotides align to TRBD2. V shed 3 bases and J 2 bases; nucleotides not matched to a gene: 6. The CDR3 runs to 16 residues. CDR1 is SEHNR and CDR2 is FQNEAQ in the germline V gene (reference sequence). This CDR3 is CASSFSGKGAYNEQFF. The CDR3 nucleotides read TGTGCCAGCAGCTTTAGCGGGAAAGGGGCCTACAATGAGCAGTTCTTC.

This clonotype was picked up many times. The chain employs TRBV20-1 and TRBJ1-1, with 9 nucleotides matching TRBD1. The junction had 6 bases not matched to a gene; V was cut back by 3 bases and J by 4 bases. The CDR3 totals 14 residues. Germline loops: CDR1 DFQATT, CDR2 SNEGSKA (reference sequence). The CDR3 DNA reads as TGCAGTGCTAGTAAAGGGACAGGGCCCACTGAAGCTTTCTTT. Its translation is CSASKGTGPTEAFF.

The rearrangement links TRBV6-6 to TRBJ2-3; TRBD2 matches at 13 bases. Germline assignment: CDR1 MNHNY and CDR2 SVGAGI (reference sequence). This CDR3 spans 16 amino acids. V gave up 5 bases and J gave up 6 bases; unmatched junction bases: 8. Here the CDR3 reads CASSDRLAGGDDTQYF. The CDR3 bases are TGTGCCAGCAGTGACAGACTAGCGGGAGGTGACGATACGCAGTATTTT.

This clonotype was recorded a few times. The chain links TRBV9 to TRBJ1-1; TRBD1 is a possible D gene (5 bases). CDR1 is SGDLS and CDR2 is YYNGEE in the germline V gene. CDR3 length equals 13 residues. Trimming took 3 bases from V and 4 from J, leaving 10 bases between them. Here the CDR3 reads CASSATETTEAFF. CDR3 in DNA: TGTGCCAGCAGCGCGACAGAGACCACTGAAGCTTTCTTT.

This clonotype was counted ten times or more. The chain uses TRBV6-1 and TRBJ2-7; TRBD2 matches 12 bases. The CDR3 runs to 15 residues. Germline lookup yields CDR1 MNHNS and CDR2 SASEGT. V was pared by 4 bases and J by 0 bases, with 1 base of the junction left unmatched. As DNA, the CDR3 is TGTGCCAGCAGTGGGACTAGCGGGACCTCCTACGAGCAGTACTTC. It yields the protein CASSGTSGTSYEQYF.

The table lists this clonotype with many counts. This sequence joins TRBV19 and TRBJ2-1; maybe TRBD1 (6 bases). The germline CDR1 and CDR2 sequences are LNHDA and SQIVND (reference sequence). Trimming took off 7 bases at V and 7 bases at J, with 14 bases between the two ends. The CDR3 is 13 amino acids. Here the CDR3 DNA reads TGTGCCAGTAACTTGGGGGCCGGGAATGAGCAGTTCTTC. As protein: CASNLGAGNEQFF.

This clonotype was counted a few times. The J gene is TRBJ1-1, the V gene TRBV3-1; D is perhaps TRBD1 (5 bases). The germline V gene encodes CDR1 LGHDT and CDR2 YNNKEL (reference sequence). This CDR3 has 13 amino acids. Trimming removed 2 bases from V and 7 bases from J, with 11 bases in between. The CDR3, as DNA: TGTGCCAGCAGCCAACCGGGACGGGGTGAAGCTTTCTTT. As protein: CASSQPGRGEAFF.